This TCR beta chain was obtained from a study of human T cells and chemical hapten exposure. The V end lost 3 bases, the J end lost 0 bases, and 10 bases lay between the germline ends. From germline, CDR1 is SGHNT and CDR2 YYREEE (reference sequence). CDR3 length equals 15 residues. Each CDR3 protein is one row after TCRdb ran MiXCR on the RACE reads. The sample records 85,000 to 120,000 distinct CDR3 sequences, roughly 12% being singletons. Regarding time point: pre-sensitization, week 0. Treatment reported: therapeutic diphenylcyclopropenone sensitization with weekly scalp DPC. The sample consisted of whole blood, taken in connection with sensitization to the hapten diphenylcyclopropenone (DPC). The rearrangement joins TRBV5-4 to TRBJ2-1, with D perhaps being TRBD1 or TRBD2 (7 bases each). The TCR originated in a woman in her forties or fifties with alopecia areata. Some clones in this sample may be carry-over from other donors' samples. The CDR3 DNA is TGTGCCAGCAGCTCAGGGGGGGGCTCCTACAATGAGCAGTTCTTC. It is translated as CASSSGGGSYNEQFF.